A single sample is the source of the 30 T cell receptor beta chains below, sequenced in a study of T cells in women clearing cervical HPV infection (dated by TCRdb to 2017 to 2018). The library came from the immunoSEQ multiplex PCR assay. Not all clones reach the TCRdb copy of this immuneACCESS table, which keeps in-frame sequences only. Checked studies attribute under half of the gap to unresolved V genes and leave the rest unexplained. The sample's records list some 43,000 clones. About 0.94% of the sample is in the top ten clones. The sample taken for sequencing was blood buffy coat. The receptor source for this set is a woman aged 18-70 years with a cervical HPV16 infection that either progressed to CIN3+ or cleared (not recorded which).

Of note for this clone: Sequencing ends 3 residues short of the CDR3 end; the germline J gene provides the rest. The gene calls are TRBV19 and TRBJ1-1; 7 bases line up with TRBD1. The CDR3 extends over 13 amino acids. Germline lookup yields CDR1 LNHDA and CDR2 SQIVND (reference sequence). The ends lost 6 bases at V and 2 bases at J; junction bases unmatched: 3. The CDR3 bases that were read are TGTGCCAGTAGGGACAGGATAAACACTGAA. This gives the protein CASRDRINTE. In full, the CDR3 is CASRDRINTEAFF.

The CDR3 region is CASSLGQGRETQYF. The covered CDR3 bases are TGTGCCAGCAGTCTTGGACAGGGCAGGGAGACC. The chain combines TRBV2 with TRBJ2-5; 8 bases fit TRBD1. The CDR3 is cut off 3 residues early in the read; its end comes from the germline J gene. With V trimmed by 5 bases and J by 5 bases, 7 bases remained unmatched. CDR1 and CDR2 from the germline V gene are SNHLY and FYNNEI. The CDR3 has 14 residues.

As to this clone: Read sequence stops 3 residues before the CDR3 end, and the germline J gene provides the missing end. The chain has TRBV20-1 and TRBJ2-2, with a possible D match to TRBD2 (6 bases). The CDR3 has 12 residues. Germline CDR1 DFQATT, CDR2 SNEGSKA (reference sequence). Trimming took 5 bases from V and 7 from J, leaving 11 bases between them. The CDR3 loop reads CSAGDSGGELFF. The DNA read from the CDR3 is TGCAGTGCTGGGGATAGCGGCGGGGAG.

On this clone: The CDR3 end lies 3 residues beyond the end of the read and is filled in from the germline J gene. The chain is built from TRBV30 and TRBJ1-5, with 7 bases identical to TRBD1. V was clipped by 5 bases and J by 5 bases; unmatched bases: 6. The germline gives CDR1 GTSNPN, CDR2 SVGIG (reference sequence). CDR3 length: 13 amino acids. CDR3: CAWSTGIDQPQHF. CDR3 bases read: TGTGCCTGGTCGACAGGGATAGATCAGCCC.

As to this clone: The CDR3 is cut off 3 residues early in the read; its end comes from the germline J gene. V gene TRBV29-1 combines with J gene TRBJ2-2; D possibly matches TRBD1 or TRBD2 (5 bases each). Germline V gives CDR1 SQVTM, CDR2 ANQGSEA. The V gene lost 8 bases and the J gene lost 8 bases, with 18 bases spanning the gap. The CDR3 extends over 13 amino acids. Incomplete CDR3 DNA: TGCAGCACTCGGGCCAGGGAGAGGGGGGAG. It encodes CSTRARERGE. The full CDR3 protein is CSTRARERGELFF.

CDR3 in amino acids: CASSPGGQGNEKLFF. The sequenced CDR3 bases are TGTGCCAGCAGCCCGGGGGGGCAGGGTAATGAAAAA. The V gene is TRBV5-4, the J gene TRBJ1-4; a possible D gene is TRBD1 (6 bases). Coverage ceases 3 residues before the CDR3 finishes, and the germline J gene fills in the end. Trimming cost V 4 bases and J 4 bases, with 14 bases left between them. The CDR3 runs to 15 residues. The germline gives CDR1 SGHNT, CDR2 YYREEE (reference sequence).

To note about this clone: Read coverage stops 3 residues before the CDR3 terminus; the germline J gene supplies the remainder. This chain connects TRBV14 to TRBJ2-3; D is ambiguous. Deletions cut 7 bases from V and 0 bases from J, with 11 bases between. The CDR3 contains 14 residues. Germline V gene sequence: CDR1 SGHDN, CDR2 FVKESK. The DNA read from the CDR3 is TGTGCCAGCACCCCCTCCACAAGCACAGATACG. It translates to CASTPSTSTDT. The full CDR3 protein reads CASTPSTSTDTQYF.

As for this clone: The read halts 3 residues ahead of the CDR3 end, with the missing end drawn from the germline J gene. The chain couples TRBV10-3 to TRBJ2-3; no clear D gene. This CDR3 region has 13 residues. CDR1 is ENHRY and CDR2 is SYGVKD in the germline V gene. CDR3 sequence reads: CAISESAGQPQYF. The sequenced part of the CDR3 DNA is TGTGCCATCAGTGAGTCTGCAGGTCAGCCG.

As for this clone: Read data end 3 residues before the CDR3 end; the end is taken from the germline J gene. The chain couples TRBV18 to TRBJ2-2; 11 positions agree with TRBD2. V lost 2 bases and J lost 6; bases outside the gene matches: 8. The CDR3 has 17 residues. Per germline, CDR1 KGHSH and CDR2 LQKENI. CDR3 DNA, as far as it was read: TGTGCCAGCTCACCAGTTCTAGCGGGGGGATCGTCCGGGGAG. This encodes CASSPVLAGGSSGE. In full, the CDR3 is CASSPVLAGGSSGELFF.

To note about this clone: With the read ending 3 residues before the CDR3 end, the germline J gene is used to fill in that end. V and J are TRBV20-1 and TRBJ2-1; the match to TRBD2 covers 7 bases. The CDR3 totals 14 residues. The V and J ends lost 2 bases and 7 bases, in that order; junction bases with no gene match: 8. The germline gives CDR1 DFQATT, CDR2 SNEGSKA (reference sequence). The sequenced CDR3 bases are TGCAGTGCTAGAAGAGCGGGGACCACTAATGAG. Residues: CSARRAGTTNE. The whole CDR3 is CSARRAGTTNEQFF.

The CDR3 loop is CSARDPGAALNSPLHF. CDR3 bases read: TGCAGTGCTAGAGATCCAGGGGCAGCCCTTAATTCACCC. V gene TRBV20-1 combines with J gene TRBJ1-6; D might be TRBD1 (6 bases). The CDR3 end falls 3 residues outside the read, so it is completed with the germline J gene. V shed 0 bases and J shed 6 bases, with 15 bases lying between them. The CDR3 sequence is 16 residues long. CDR1 is DFQATT, CDR2 SNEGSKA, per germline (reference sequence).

Points on this clone: Read sequence stops 3 residues before the CDR3 end, and the germline J gene provides the missing end. This chain joins TRBV12-3 or TRBV12-4 and TRBJ1-5, with D possibly being TRBD1 (5 bases). This CDR3 contains 16 residues. Trimming cost V 6 bases and J 1 base, with 16 bases left between them. CDR3 bases read: TGTGCCAGCAGCCGAAATACAGGAGGAAGCAATCAGCCC. Amino acid sequence: CASSRNTGGSNQP. The CDR3 in its entirety is CASSRNTGGSNQPQHF.

A remark on this clone: The read falls 3 residues short of the CDR3 end, and the missing part is taken from the germline J gene. This sequence joins TRBV29-1 and TRBJ1-2; 7 bases map to TRBD1. The germline V gene has CDR1 SQVTM and CDR2 ANQGSEA. This CDR3 region has 15 residues. Unmatched junction bases numbered 16, after V lost 6 bases and J lost 6 bases. CDR3 in amino acids: CSVEPTTGRMHGYTF. The covered CDR3 bases are TGCAGCGTCGAACCTACGACAGGGAGGATGCATGGC. The entire variable domain, with the rest obtained from reference TRBV29-1 and TRBJ1-2, is as follows: SAVISQKPSRDICQRGTSLTIQCQVDSQVTMMFWYRQQPGQSLTLIATANQGSEATYESGFVIDKFPISRPNLTFSTLTVSNMSPEDSSIYLCSVEPTTGRMHGYTFGSGTRLTVV.

The CDR3 sequence is CASQAGTYNEQFF. The covered CDR3 bases are TGCGCCAGCCAAGCGGGGACCTACAATGAG. V gene TRBV5-1 combines with J gene TRBJ2-1; 7 bases map to TRBD2. The read falls 3 residues short of the CDR3 end, and the missing part is taken from the germline J gene. Germline-derived CDR1 and CDR2 are SGHRS and YFSETQ. This CDR3 comprises 13 residues. V dropped 7 bases and J dropped 2; count of bases not matched to a gene: 3.

Of note for this clone: The read terminates 3 residues ahead of where the CDR3 ends, so the germline J gene completes it. V gene TRBV5-1 combines with J gene TRBJ2-3; 10 bases agree with TRBD2. The V gene end was trimmed by 3 bases and the J gene end by 5 bases; junction bases not matched to a gene: 0. Germline lookup yields CDR1 SGHRS and CDR2 YFSETQ. The CDR3 is 13 residues long. Partial CDR3 DNA: TGCGCCAGCAGCTGGACTAGCGGAGATACG. This encodes CASSWTSGDT. In full, the CDR3 is CASSWTSGDTQYF.

To note about this clone: With the read ending 3 residues before the CDR3 end, the germline J gene is used to fill in that end. The chain couples TRBV19 to TRBJ2-5, with TRBD1 matching over 9 bases. Germline V gene lookup returns CDR1 LNHDA and CDR2 SQIVND (reference sequence). There are 15 residues in the CDR3. Trimming removed 4 bases from V and 7 bases from J; junction bases left unmatched: 10. The covered CDR3 bases are TGTGCCAGTAGTACTACCGGGACAGGGTCAGGGACC. Its protein is CASSTTGTGSGT. The full CDR3 protein is CASSTTGTGSGTQYF.

For this clone: The sequenced fragment ends 3 residues before the CDR3 boundary, so the rest is inferred from the germline J gene. The rearrangement uses TRBV6-2 or TRBV6-3 and TRBJ2-5; 11 bases agree with TRBD2. CDR1 is MNHEY, CDR2 SVGEGT, per germline. This CDR3 is 14 amino acids long. V shed 6 bases, J shed 4 bases, and the junction held 4 bases outside the gene matches. The CDR3 loop reads CASRPLAGGETQYF. The DNA read from the CDR3 is TGTGCCAGCAGACCCCTAGCGGGGGGAGAGACC.

In the case of this clone: The read comes to an end 3 residues before the CDR3 does, leaving the germline J gene to fill in the end. The chain joins TRBV14 to TRBJ2-1; the D gene is possibly TRBD2 (6 bases). Germline V CDR1 and CDR2: SGHDN, FVKESK. V was pared by 1 base and J by 9 bases, with 10 bases between. The CDR3 runs 13 residues. CDR3: CASSQVSGVEQFF. CDR3 DNA (partial): TGTGCCAGCAGCCAAGTTAGCGGAGTTGAG.

This CDR3 is CASGLAGGRRYNEQFF. The covered CDR3 bases are TGTGCTAGTGGTTTGGCCGGGGGGCGGCGGTACAATGAG. The V call is TRBV12-5, the J call TRBJ2-1, with D maybe TRBD2 (7 bases). The read gets to within 3 residues of the CDR3 end, and the germline J gene fills in the rest. The CDR3 is 16 amino acids. Deletions cut 1 base from V and 4 bases from J, with 14 bases between. Per germline, CDR1 LGHNT and CDR2 FRNRAP.

Note on this clone: Read coverage stops 3 residues before the CDR3 terminus; the germline J gene supplies the remainder. The gene calls are TRBV13 and TRBJ1-2; D perhaps matches TRBD1 (5 bases). The CDR3 runs 17 residues. Trimming removed 5 bases at V and 1 base at J, with 20 bases between. Germline-derived CDR1 and CDR2 are PRHDT and FYEKMQ (reference sequence). This CDR3 reads CASSLKGRQTFNYGYTF. The covered CDR3 bases are TGTGCCAGCAGCCTCAAGGGCCGACAGACATTTAACTATGGC. The variable domain in full, completed from reference TRBV13 and TRBJ1-2, reads AAGVIQSPRHLIKEKRETATLKCYPIPRHDTVYWYQQGPGQDPQFLISFYEKMQSDKGSIPDRFSAQQFSDYHSELNMSSLELGDSALYFCASSLKGRQTFNYGYTFGSGTRLTVV.

Notes on this clone: Sequencing ends 3 residues short of the CDR3 end; the germline J gene provides the rest. The J gene is TRBJ2-5, the V gene TRBV7-6, with TRBD2 as a possible D gene (7 bases). Germline CDR1 and CDR2: SGHVS and FNYEAQ. The CDR3 is made up of 15 amino acids. Trimming pared 3 bases from V and 5 bases from J, leaving 16 bases between. CDR3 bases read: TGTGCCAGCAGCTTCGGTGGGGGGGCCGGGGAGACC. Translation: CASSFGGGAGET. The whole CDR3 reads CASSFGGGAGETQYF.

With regard to this clone: The read terminates 3 residues before the CDR3 end, so the remaining end is supplied by the germline J gene. The rearrangement joins TRBV19 to TRBJ2-3; D is unresolved. Trimming removed 8 bases at V and 2 bases at J, with 11 bases between. This CDR3 region has 13 residues. Germline values: CDR1 LNHDA, CDR2 SQIVND (reference sequence). The CDR3: CASEDKNTDTQYF. The part of the CDR3 DNA that was read is TGTGCCAGTGAAGACAAGAACACAGATACG.

This CDR3 reads CASSLYGSGQPQHF. Partial CDR3 DNA: TGTGCCAGCAGCTTATATGGGTCGGGTCAGCCC. The chain uses TRBV7-2 and TRBJ1-5; D not resolved. The CDR3 end lies 3 residues beyond the end of the read and is filled in from the germline J gene. The germline V gene encodes CDR1 SGHTA and CDR2 FQGNSA. V lost 2 bases and J 6 bases, leaving 11 bases between the germline ends. The CDR3 has 14 residues. The variable domain in full, with the rest retrieved from reference TRBV7-2 and TRBJ1-5, is GAGVSQSPSNKVTEKGKDVELRCDPISGHTALYWYRQSLGQGLEFLIYFQGNSAPDKSGLPSDRFSAERTGGSVSTLTIQRTQQEDSAVYLCASSLYGSGQPQHFGDGTRLSIL.

Regarding this clone: Read coverage stops 3 residues before the CDR3 terminus; the germline J gene supplies the remainder. The J gene is TRBJ2-2, the V gene TRBV12-3 or TRBV12-4; 7 bases align to TRBD1. This CDR3 is 15 amino acids long. The DNA read from the CDR3 is TGTGCCAGCAGTCTAGGGGGACAGTATAATTCACCG. Translated: CASSLGGQYNSP. The whole CDR3 region reads CASSLGGQYNSPLFF.

A remark on this clone: The read halts 3 residues ahead of the CDR3 end, with the missing end drawn from the germline J gene. The chain couples TRBV2 to TRBJ1-6, with D possibly matching TRBD1 (5 bases). The V gene's germline CDR1 is SNHLY and CDR2 FYNNEI. The CDR3 spans 15 residues. V was pared by 2 bases and J by 9 bases, with 14 bases between. The CDR3 sequence is CASSESQGTTSPLHF. CDR3 bases read: TGTGCCAGCAGTGAATCGCAGGGTACTACTTCACCC.

The sequenced CDR3 bases are TGTGCCAGCAGCATAACATCAGGGGTGAGGGGTGAG. Its translation: CASSITSGVRGE. The complete CDR3 reads CASSITSGVRGEQFF. This chain joins TRBV5-4 and TRBJ2-1; D might be TRBD1 (6 bases). The missing CDR3 end, 3 residues past where the read stops, is filled in from the germline J gene. The germline V and J ends were trimmed by 4 bases and 9 bases, with 20 bases remaining between them. Germline CDR1 SGHNT, CDR2 YYREEE (reference sequence). The CDR3 is 15 residues long.

Worth noting for this clone: Read sequence stops 3 residues before the CDR3 end, and the germline J gene provides the missing end. The chain carries TRBV5-1 and TRBJ2-1, with 11 bases lining up with TRBD2. J gave up 5 bases and V 4 bases, and 11 bases lay outside the gene matches. The germline CDR1 and CDR2 sequences are SGHRS and YFSETQ. CDR3 length: 17 amino acids. CDR3 DNA, as far as it was read: TGCGCCAGCAGCCTGGGAACTAGCGGGGGCAAGCACAATGAG. Translation gives CASSLGTSGGKHNE. The complete CDR3 sequence is CASSLGTSGGKHNEQFF.

Points on this clone: At one end, the junction sequence differs from germline, possibly due to a read error. Sequencing ends 3 residues short of the CDR3 end; the germline J gene provides the rest. The same CDR3 arises from other DNA sequences in this sample as well. V gene TRBV5-6 combines with J gene TRBJ1-3, with D possibly TRBD1 on 5 matching bases. Germline loops: CDR1 SGHDT, CDR2 YYEEEE. This CDR3 comprises 12 residues. CDR3 residues: CASSTDRNTIYF. CDR3 bases read: TGTGCCAGCAGCACAGACAGAAACACA.

As to this clone: The missing CDR3 end, 3 residues past where the read stops, is filled in from the germline J gene. The chain links TRBV20-1 to TRBJ2-2; D may be TRBD2 (6 bases). CDR1 and CDR2 (germline): DFQATT, SNEGSKA (reference sequence). The CDR3 contains 13 residues. Trimming shortened V by 6 bases and J by 3 bases, and 11 bases separated the two germline ends. The CDR3 is CSARGLYTGELFF. The part of the CDR3 DNA that was read is TGCAGTGCGCGGGGACTTTACACCGGGGAG.

Worth noting for this clone: Sequencing ends 3 residues short of the CDR3 end; the germline J gene provides the rest. The V gene is TRBV5-4, the J gene TRBJ2-5, with D possibly TRBD1 on 5 matching bases. V lost 2 bases and J 5 bases, leaving 10 bases between the germline ends. This CDR3 spans 13 amino acids. Germline V CDR1 and CDR2: SGHNT, YYREEE (reference sequence). Incomplete CDR3 DNA: TGTGCCAGCAGCTTACAGGTATCGGAGACC. It codes for CASSLQVSET. The whole CDR3 sequence reads CASSLQVSETQYF.